The 5 T cell receptor beta chains below were found in one sample sequenced in a study of T cell responses to AZD1222 COVID-19 vaccine. TCRdb keeps only in-frame clones here, not all; method: immunoSEQ multiplex PCR. The table records over 200,000 clones, approximately 94% of them present only once. Material: peripheral blood, obtained 28 days after the second dose of the MenACWY control vaccine. Source of these receptors: an adult who received the MenACWY meningococcal vaccine as a control.

The chain is built from TRBV14 and TRBJ2-7; the D is unclear. Germline-derived CDR1 and CDR2 are SGHDN and FVKESK. This CDR3 contains 14 residues. Trimming shortened V by 8 bases and J by 0 bases, and 14 bases separated the two germline ends. The CDR3 loop reads CASRGSSTSYEQYF. The CDR3 DNA is TGTGCCAGCCGCGGCAGTTCGACCTCCTACGAGCAGTACTTC.

The rearrangement uses TRBV6-5 and TRBJ1-4; D remains unclear. V was cut by 6 bases and J by 0 bases, with 8 bases left in between. CDR1 MNHEY and CDR2 SVGAGI come from the germline V gene. This CDR3 is built from 14 residues. The CDR3 DNA reads as TGTGCCAGCAGGGGTGGTGCAACTAATGAAAAACTGTTTTTT. As protein: CASRGGATNEKLFF.

The chain uses TRBV5-5 and TRBJ2-1, with 14 positions matching TRBD2. This CDR3 region has 14 residues. The V and J ends lost 3 bases and 9 bases, in that order; junction bases with no gene match: 2. Germline V gives CDR1 SGHKS, CDR2 YYEKEE (reference sequence). CDR3 nucleotides: TGTGCCAGCAGCTCGACTAGCGGGGGGGCTGAGCAGTTCTTC. Residues: CASSSTSGGAEQFF.

V gene TRBV30 combines with J gene TRBJ1-2; D unclear. CDR1 GTSNPN and CDR2 SVGIG come from the germline V gene (reference sequence). The V end lost 4 bases, the J end lost 7 bases, and 13 bases lay between the germline ends. The length of the CDR3 is 12 residues. In DNA form, the CDR3 reads TGTGCCTGGAAGGCCCCAGAGTTTGGCTACACCTTC. It specifies CAWKAPEFGYTF.

The CDR3 region has the DNA TGTGCCAGCAGTTTTTACGGACAGGGAGAGACCCAGTACTTC. The encoded protein is CASSFYGQGETQYF. The V gene is TRBV27, the J gene TRBJ2-5; TRBD1 matches 8 bases. V was pared by 3 bases and J by 4 bases, with 4 bases of the junction left unmatched. Germline V CDR1 and CDR2: MNHEY, SMNVEV (reference sequence). CDR3 length: 14 residues.